This T cell receptor (beta chain) was sequenced in a study of T cells after yellow fever vaccination. Study-wide context: Fractions with few cells were prepared using SMART-Seq v4 Ultra Low Input.

TCRdb reprocessed the 5' RACE reads with MiXCR, giving one entry per CDR3 protein. This repertoire shows 300,000 to 350,000 distinct CDR3 sequences, approximately 4% found once; its top ten account for roughly 21%. CDR1 and CDR2 from the germline V gene are SGHRS and YFSETQ. The V gene end was trimmed by 5 bases and the J gene end by 4 bases; junction bases not matched to a gene: 9. CDR3 length: 15 amino acids. The sample here was PBMCs, taken 15 days after the yellow fever booster vaccination. The chain carries TRBV5-1 and TRBJ2-3; 8 positions agree with TRBD2. This TCR was sampled from a man aged 18 to 29 who received the YFV17D yellow fever vaccine. CDR3 DNA: TGCGCCAGCAGGGAGCAAGCGGGGGACTCAGATACGCAGTATTTT. This translates into CASREQAGDSDTQYF.